The 27 T cell receptor beta chains given below trace back to one sample, sequenced in a study of low-dose radiotherapy and immunotherapy resistance in tumors. As for time point: after trial treatment. Noted treatment: LDRT plus nivolumab, ipilimumab, low-dose cyclophosphamide and aspirin (RACIN trial). Priming of first-strand cDNA relied on TRAV- and TRBV-specific primers (covering alpha and beta chains). TCR amplification used roughly 18 PCR cycles, a constant-region primer and a V-primer adapter. MiXCR, applied by TCRdb to the reads, yields one record per CDR3 protein. The repertoire holds about 84,000 distinct CDR3 sequences, 17% seen once, with approximately 1.5% in the top ten. The specimen was PBMCs, collected after low-dose radiotherapy plus immunotherapy. Receptors originate from a male donor with prostate cancer.

The V gene is TRBV5-3, the J gene TRBJ2-7, with TRBD2 matching over 7 bases. TRBV5-3 carries the ORF label, with uncertain function. V was clipped by 8 bases and J by 0 bases; unmatched bases: 17. The CDR3 runs to 17 residues. The DNA for the CDR3 is TGTGCCAGCAGCAGCCCGCTGATCGGCGGGAGCTCCTACGAGCAGTACTTC. Amino acid sequence: CASSSPLIGGSSYEQYF.

Ten or more counts support this clonotype. V is TRBV18 and J is TRBJ2-7, with 9 nucleotides matching TRBD1. The junction had 8 bases not matched to a gene; V was cut back by 3 bases and J by 5 bases. Germline V gene data show CDR1 as KGHSH and CDR2 as LQKENI. The length of the CDR3 is 15 residues. The CDR3 bases are TGTGCCAGCTCACCGACATCGGACAGGGGCCACGAGCAGTACTTC. Protein: CASSPTSDRGHEQYF.

There are many counts of this clonotype. This rearrangement joins TRBV27 to TRBJ2-1; 10 bases map to TRBD1. Unmatched junction bases numbered 6, after V lost 5 bases and J lost 2 bases. Germline values: CDR1 MNHEY, CDR2 SMNVEV (reference sequence). This CDR3 spans 16 amino acids. The DNA of the CDR3 is TGTGCCAGCAGTCCAGCCGGGACAGGGGCCTACAATGAGCAGTTCTTC. It is translated as CASSPAGTGAYNEQFF.

This clonotype has a count of ten or more. V usage is TRBV6-5 and J usage is TRBJ2-7; TRBD2 matches at 10 bases. The CDR3 is made up of 16 amino acids. The ends lost 2 bases at V and 2 bases at J; junction bases unmatched: 6. In germline, CDR1 is MNHEY, CDR2 SVGAGI. DNA of the CDR3: TGTGCCAGCAGTTACGCCGGGACTAGCGTAGCCTACGAGCAGTACTTC. Translating it yields CASSYAGTSVAYEQYF.

Concerning this clonotype: One base separates it from a far larger clone, so it is likely a read error. The chain joins TRBV6-5 to TRBJ2-7, with TRBD2 identical over 11 bases. The J segment lost 7 bases and the V segment lost 5 bases, leaving 13 bases of the junction unmatched. The CDR3 loop spans 16 amino acids. The germline V gene has CDR1 MNHEY and CDR2 SVGAGI. As DNA, the CDR3 is TGTGCCAGCAGTGATACTAGCGGGGGATTTTACAATGAGCAGTACTTC. Protein product: CASSDTSGGFYNEQYF.

At least ten counts were recorded for this clonotype. The chain links TRBV6-6 to TRBJ2-3; 9 bases are a match to TRBD1. The germline V gene has CDR1 MNHNY and CDR2 SVGAGI (reference sequence). Trimming cost V 0 bases and J 0 bases; bases outside gene matches: 1. The CDR3 contains 16 residues. Here the CDR3 reads CASSYSGQGSTDTQYF. In nucleotides, the CDR3 is TGTGCCAGCAGTTACTCCGGACAGGGGAGCACAGATACGCAGTATTTT.

In its sample, this clonotype was seen many times. V gene TRBV27 combines with J gene TRBJ2-1; D remains ambiguous. The germline V and J ends were trimmed by 4 bases and 7 bases, with 14 bases remaining between them. Germline lookup yields CDR1 MNHEY and CDR2 SMNVEV (reference sequence). The CDR3 runs 14 residues. CDR3 amino acids: CASSSVAGWNEQFF. The DNA for the CDR3 is TGTGCCAGCAGTTCCGTCGCTGGGTGGAATGAGCAGTTCTTC.

Ten or more counts support this clonotype. The genes are TRBV5-6 and TRBJ1-6, with TRBD1 matching 7 bases. From germline, CDR1 is SGHDT and CDR2 YYEEEE. With 4 bases clipped from V and 8 bases from J, the junction kept 9 bases outside the gene matches. The CDR3 consists of 15 residues. The CDR3 reads CASSIKQGWYSPLHF. The DNA of the CDR3 is TGTGCCAGCAGCATCAAACAGGGGTGGTATTCACCCCTCCACTTT.

At least ten counts were recorded for this clonotype. V is TRBV11-2 and J is TRBJ2-1; unclear D gene. Trimming removed 0 bases at V and 8 bases at J, with 14 bases between. Germline CDR1 reads SGHAT; CDR2 reads FQNNGV. There are 15 residues in the CDR3. DNA of the CDR3: TGTGCCAGCAGCTTAGATCCCACCACCTCTGATGAGCAGTTCTTC. Translating gives CASSLDPTTSDEQFF.

This clonotype was seen many times. V and J are TRBV18 and TRBJ1-2, with D maybe TRBD1 (6 bases). This CDR3 spans 12 amino acids. V was shortened by 4 bases and J by 6 bases, with 9 bases between the two germline ends. CDR1 KGHSH and CDR2 LQKENI come from the germline V gene. CDR3 DNA: TGTGCCAGCTCACAGGGGGTGGATGGCTACACCTTC. It yields the protein CASSQGVDGYTF.

This clonotype appeared many times. The chain is built from TRBV12-3 or TRBV12-4 and TRBJ2-2, with 11 bases matching TRBD1. V dropped 5 bases and J dropped 4; count of bases not matched to a gene: 6. CDR3 length: 16 amino acids. CDR3 protein: CASSRGQGAVTGELFF. The CDR3 DNA reads TGTGCCAGCAGTCGCGGACAGGGGGCGGTCACCGGGGAGCTGTTTTTT.

Details on this clonotype: The DNA is omitted, as the CDR3 cannot be located on it reliably, and the CDR3 follows TCRdb's listing. The chain couples TRBV28 to TRBJ1-3. Ends included, the CDR3 has 14 residues. Germline loops: CDR1 MDHEN, CDR2 SYDVKM. CDR3: CASSLTSGNTIYFF.

Of note for this clonotype: A far larger clone is a single base away, which makes a read error likely. This chain uses TRBV6-2 or TRBV6-3 with TRBJ2-1, with TRBD1 matching over 7 bases. V shed 5 bases, J shed 10 bases, and the junction held 14 bases outside the gene matches. Germline loops: CDR1 MNHEY, CDR2 SVGEGT. The CDR3 has 15 amino acids. In nucleotides, the CDR3 is TGTGCCAGCAGTGAAGCGAGGGGCAGGGGGAACGAGCAGTTCTTC. This gives the protein CASSEARGRGNEQFF.

This clonotype was observed many times. The J gene is TRBJ2-1, the V gene TRBV7-2; 9 bases map to TRBD1. Germline V gene data show CDR1 as SGHTA and CDR2 as FQGNSA. The CDR3 spans 17 residues. V was clipped by 2 bases and J by 4 bases; unmatched bases: 9. This CDR3 is CASSLFSSGTGYNEQFF. The CDR3 nucleotides read TGTGCCAGCAGCTTATTTAGTTCTGGGACAGGGTACAATGAGCAGTTCTTC. The full variable domain, its missing parts supplied by reference TRBV7-2 and TRBJ2-1, is GAGVSQSPSNKVTEKGKDVELRCDPISGHTALYWYRQSLGQGLEFLIYFQGNSAPDKSGLPSDRFSAERTGGSVSTLTIQRTQQEDSAVYLCASSLFSSGTGYNEQFFGPGTRLTVL.

There are many counts of this clonotype. This chain links TRBV28 with TRBJ1-5; no definite D call. CDR3 length equals 16 residues. Germline V gives CDR1 MDHEN, CDR2 SYDVKM. V lost 5 bases and J 0 bases, leaving 14 bases between the germline ends. CDR3 protein: CASSPGGRDSNQPQHF. CDR3 coding DNA: TGTGCCAGCAGTCCAGGAGGACGGGATAGCAATCAGCCCCAGCATTTT.

This clonotype was observed a handful of times. The V and J genes are TRBV20-1 and TRBJ1-3; D remains unclear. V lost 4 bases to trimming and J lost 0 bases, with 10 bases between them. Germline lookup yields CDR1 DFQATT and CDR2 SNEGSKA (reference sequence). CDR3 size: 14 residues. The CDR3 reads CSATSPNSGNTIYF. Written as DNA, the CDR3 is TGCAGTGCTACTAGCCCAAACTCTGGAAACACCATATATTTT.

This clonotype was found many times. This sequence joins TRBV12-3 or TRBV12-4 and TRBJ2-3; 8 bases fit TRBD1. The CDR3 runs 15 residues. V lost 7 bases, J lost 2 bases, and 8 bases stayed unmatched. The CDR3 nucleotides read TGTGCCAGCACCTCCCCGCAGGGGGCCACAGATACGCAGTATTTT. Protein: CASTSPQGATDTQYF.

This clonotype was recorded many times. This rearrangement joins TRBV7-9 to TRBJ1-1, with no clear D. Trimming removed 4 bases from V and 0 bases from J, with 6 bases in between. Germline loops: CDR1 SEHNR, CDR2 FQNEAQ (reference sequence). The CDR3 length is 13 residues. For the CDR3, the DNA is TGTGCCAGCAGCTATATCATGAACACTGAAGCTTTCTTT. Its protein product is CASSYIMNTEAFF. Looking up the rest from reference TRBV7-9 and TRBJ1-1 gives the full variable domain: DTGVSQNPRHKITKRGQNVTFRCDPISEHNRLYWYRQTLGQGPEFLTYFQNEAQLEKSRLLSDRFSAERPKGSFSTLEIQRTEQGDSAMYLCASSYIMNTEAFFGQGTRLTVV.

This clonotype has ten or more counts. The rearrangement joins TRBV5-1 to TRBJ2-5; D not resolved. Trimming left V 1 base short and J 2 bases short, with 9 bases between. This CDR3 comprises 14 residues. CDR1 is SGHRS and CDR2 is YFSETQ in the germline V gene. The CDR3 spells CASSLNGLQETQYF. In DNA form, the CDR3 reads TGCGCCAGCAGCTTGAATGGTCTACAAGAGACCCAGTACTTC.

This clonotype was picked up many times. CDR3 amino acids: CASNGQGLGAQYF. CDR3 bases: TGTGCCAGCAATGGACAGGGCCTGGGGGCCCAGTACTTC. This chain joins TRBV25-1 and TRBJ2-5; 8 positions agree with TRBD1. After removal of 7 bases from V and 9 bases from J, the junction contained 10 bases not matched to a gene. This CDR3 region has 13 residues. The V gene's germline CDR1 is MGHDK and CDR2 SYGVNS.

The chain carries TRBV6-8 and TRBJ2-3, with TRBD2 identical over 9 bases. The CDR3 consists of 16 residues. The V gene end was trimmed by 5 bases and the J gene end by 5 bases; junction bases not matched to a gene: 11. The germline V gene encodes CDR1 MNHGY and CDR2 SAAAGT. CDR3 sequence (DNA): TGTGCCAGCAGTCACGGCCGGCGGGAGGGCCGAGATACGCAGTATTTT. Its protein is CASSHGRREGRDTQYF.

This clonotype appeared many times. The rearrangement joins TRBV12-3 or TRBV12-4 to TRBJ2-5; D unresolved. The CDR3 spans 15 residues. The V end was cut by 4 bases, the J end by 2 bases, with 14 bases between. The CDR3: CASSSLRTPQETQYF. The CDR3 DNA reads TGTGCCAGCAGTTCCCTACGTACCCCTCAAGAGACCCAGTACTTC.

The chain couples TRBV11-2 to TRBJ1-2; D is perhaps TRBD1 (5 bases). The germline CDR1 and CDR2 sequences are SGHAT and FQNNGV. This CDR3 has 13 residues. V shed 7 bases and J shed 6 bases, with 15 bases lying between them. The CDR3, as DNA: TGTGCCAGCACCATCGGGGACCGGGATGGCTACACCTTC. Translation: CASTIGDRDGYTF.

With regard to this clonotype: A far larger clone is a single base away, which makes a read error likely. The CDR3 loop reads CASSPGATTYNEQYF. As DNA, the CDR3 is TGTGCCAGCAGCCCCGGGGCTACGACTTACAATGAGCAGTACTTC. The chain couples TRBV26 to TRBJ2-7; the tabulated D call, TRBD2, remains unverified against the DNA. TRBV26 is a pseudogene. There are 15 residues in the CDR3.

This clonotype was counted at least ten times. This chain connects TRBV29-1 to TRBJ2-2; tentatively, D is TRBD1 (5 bases). V lost 3 bases to trimming and J lost 0 bases, with 5 bases between them. This CDR3 spans 13 amino acids. Germline CDR1 reads SQVTM; CDR2 reads ANQGSEA. The CDR3 DNA reads TGCAGCGTTGAGACAGCGAACACCGGGGAGCTGTTTTTT. It is translated as CSVETANTGELFF.

The chain combines TRBV18 with TRBJ1-6; no clear D gene. The CDR3 has 14 residues. The germline CDR1 and CDR2 sequences are KGHSH and LQKENI. V was cut by 6 bases and J by 7 bases, with 13 bases left in between. The CDR3 loop is CASSPNSYNSPLHF. CDR3 in DNA: TGTGCCAGCTCTCCTAACAGCTACAATTCACCCCTCCACTTT.

This clonotype has ten or more counts. This rearrangement joins TRBV12-3 or TRBV12-4 to TRBJ1-2; D call uncertain. Between the trimmed V and J ends, which lost 1 base and 2 bases, there was a span of 2 bases. The CDR3 loop spans 12 amino acids. The CDR3 loop reads CASSLGNYGYTF. CDR3 DNA sequence: TGTGCCAGCAGTTTAGGGAACTATGGCTACACCTTC.